Below, 4 T cell receptor beta chains from the same sample are listed, as sequenced in a study of T cell repertoires in cytomegalovirus infection. These receptors' antigens are unknown. In TCRdb, the reads were re-called with MiXCR into one record per CDR3 protein. The repertoire includes roughly 120,000 distinct CDR3 sequences, over 25% of them detected once, and 58% sits in the top ten. This sample comprised CD8+ T cells from cultured PBMCs, obtained from culture after CMV antigen stimulation. These receptors originate from a human donor in good health (CMV status not recorded). Some clones in this sample may be carry-over from other donors' samples.

This clonotype has more than one count but fewer than ten. V usage is TRBV11-2 and J usage is TRBJ2-3; 8 nucleotides align to TRBD2. J was trimmed by 0 bases and V by 4 bases; bases with no gene match: 6. The germline CDR1 and CDR2 sequences are SGHAT and FQNNGV. The length of the CDR3 is 16 residues. CDR3 DNA: TGTGCCAGCAGCTCCATAGCGGGGATAAGCACAGATACGCAGTATTTT. Translating gives CASSSIAGISTDTQYF.

This clonotype has only a few counts. The V gene is TRBV19, the J gene TRBJ1-5, with D unresolved. Trimming pared 6 bases from V and 7 bases from J, leaving 13 bases between. CDR1 and CDR2 (germline): LNHDA, SQIVND (reference sequence). This CDR3 is built from 13 residues. CDR3 in amino acids: CASRAWGEQPQHF. The CDR3 bases are TGTGCCAGTAGGGCTTGGGGAGAACAGCCCCAGCATTTT.

This clonotype was seen a handful of times. CDR3 coding DNA: TGTGCCAGCAGGGACTACAGCTCTGGGGCCAACGTCCTGACTTTC. Protein: CASRDYSSGANVLTF. The rearrangement joins TRBV6-5 to TRBJ2-6; D may be TRBD2 (6 bases). V was cut by 6 bases and J by 0 bases, with 9 bases left in between. This CDR3 is 15 amino acids long. Looked up from germline, CDR1 is MNHEY and CDR2 is SVGAGI.

The table lists this clonotype with many counts. The genes are TRBV6-1 and TRBJ1-5; perhaps TRBD1 as D (6 bases). Per the germline V gene, CDR1 is MNHNS and CDR2 is SASEGT. CDR3 length: 15 amino acids. V was cut by 2 bases and J by 2 bases, with 10 bases left in between. CDR3 DNA sequence: TGTGCCAGCAGTGAATGGAGACAGGGCAATCAGCCCCAGCATTTT. Translated: CASSEWRQGNQPQHF.